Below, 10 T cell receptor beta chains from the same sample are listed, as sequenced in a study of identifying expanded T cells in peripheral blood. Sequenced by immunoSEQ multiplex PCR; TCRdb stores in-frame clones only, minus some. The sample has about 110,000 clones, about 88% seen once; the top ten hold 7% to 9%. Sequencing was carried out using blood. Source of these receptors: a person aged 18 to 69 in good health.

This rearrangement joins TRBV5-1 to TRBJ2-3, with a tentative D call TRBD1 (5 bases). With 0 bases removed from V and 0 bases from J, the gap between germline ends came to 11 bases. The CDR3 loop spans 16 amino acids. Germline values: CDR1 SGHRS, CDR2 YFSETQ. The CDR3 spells CASSLAWGPSTDTQYF. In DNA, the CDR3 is TGCGCCAGCAGCTTGGCCTGGGGCCCGAGCACAGATACGCAGTATTTT.

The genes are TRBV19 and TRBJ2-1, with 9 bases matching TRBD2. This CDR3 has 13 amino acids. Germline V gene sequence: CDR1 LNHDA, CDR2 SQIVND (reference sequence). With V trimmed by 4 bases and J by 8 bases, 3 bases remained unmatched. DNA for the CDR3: TGTGCCAGTAGTACGGCTAGCGGGGATGAGCAGTTCTTC. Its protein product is CASSTASGDEQFF.

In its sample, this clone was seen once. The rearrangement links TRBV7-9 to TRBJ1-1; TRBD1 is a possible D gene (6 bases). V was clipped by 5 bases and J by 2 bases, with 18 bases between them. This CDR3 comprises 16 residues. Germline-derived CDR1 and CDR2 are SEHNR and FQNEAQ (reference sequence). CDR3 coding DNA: TGTGCCAGCAGCCACGCAAATGGGGGACACAACACTGAAGCTTTCTTT. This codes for CASSHANGGHNTEAFF.

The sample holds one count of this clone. CDR3 DNA: TGTGCCAGCAGTAGGGACATGCGGCCCTACGAGCAGTACTTC. As protein: CASSRDMRPYEQYF. The chain carries TRBV6-5 and TRBJ2-7, with D perhaps TRBD1 (6 bases). Trimming took 5 bases from V and 2 from J, leaving 13 bases between them. This CDR3 spans 14 amino acids. Germline V gene lookup returns CDR1 MNHEY and CDR2 SVGAGI.

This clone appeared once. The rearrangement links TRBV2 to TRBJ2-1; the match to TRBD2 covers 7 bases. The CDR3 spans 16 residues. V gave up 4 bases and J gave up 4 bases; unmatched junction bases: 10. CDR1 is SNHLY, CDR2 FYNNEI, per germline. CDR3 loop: CASSAPWAGVYNEQFF. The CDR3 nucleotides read TGTGCCAGCAGTGCCCCCTGGGCGGGAGTTTACAATGAGCAGTTCTTC. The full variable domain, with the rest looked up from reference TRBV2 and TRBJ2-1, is EPEVTQTPSHQVTQMGQEVILRCVPISNHLYFYWYRQILGQKVEFLVSFYNNEISEKSEIFDDQFSVERPDGSNFTLKIRSTKLEDSAMYFCASSAPWAGVYNEQFFGPGTRLTVL.

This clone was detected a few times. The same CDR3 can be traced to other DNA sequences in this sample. In DNA, the CDR3 is TGTGCCATCAGTGGCCCGGGCTACGAGCAGTACTTC. Translated, it gives CAISGPGYEQYF. The chain is built from TRBV10-3 and TRBJ2-7, with D hard to call. The V gene's germline CDR1 is ENHRY and CDR2 SYGVKD. Trimming cost V 4 bases and J 3 bases, with 7 bases left between them. This CDR3 region has 12 residues.

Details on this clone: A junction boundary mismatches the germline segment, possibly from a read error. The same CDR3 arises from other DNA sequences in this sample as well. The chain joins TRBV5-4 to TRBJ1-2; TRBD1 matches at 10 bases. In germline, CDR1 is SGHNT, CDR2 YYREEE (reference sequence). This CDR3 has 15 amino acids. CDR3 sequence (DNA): TGCGCCAGTAGAAGTCCGGGACAGGGGACATATGGCTACACCTTC. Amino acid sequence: CASRSPGQGTYGYTF.

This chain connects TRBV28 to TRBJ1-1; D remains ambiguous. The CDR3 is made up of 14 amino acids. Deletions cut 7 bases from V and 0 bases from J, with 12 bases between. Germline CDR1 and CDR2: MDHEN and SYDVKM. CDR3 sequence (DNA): TGTGCCAGCACGACACGTAAAATGAACACTGAAGCTTTCTTT. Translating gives CASTTRKMNTEAFF. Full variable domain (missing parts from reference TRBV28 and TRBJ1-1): DVKVTQSSRYLVKRTGEKVFLECVQDMDHENMFWYRQDPGLGLRLIYFSYDVKMKEKGDIPEGYSVSREKKERFSLILESASTNQTSMYLCASTTRKMNTEAFFGQGTRLTVV.

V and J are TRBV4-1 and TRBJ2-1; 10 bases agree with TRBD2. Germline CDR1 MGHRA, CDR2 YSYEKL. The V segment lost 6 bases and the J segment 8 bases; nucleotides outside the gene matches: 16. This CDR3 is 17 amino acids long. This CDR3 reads CASRVAANLAGVDEQFF. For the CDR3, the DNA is TGCGCCAGCAGGGTCGCCGCGAACCTAGCGGGAGTCGATGAGCAGTTCTTC.

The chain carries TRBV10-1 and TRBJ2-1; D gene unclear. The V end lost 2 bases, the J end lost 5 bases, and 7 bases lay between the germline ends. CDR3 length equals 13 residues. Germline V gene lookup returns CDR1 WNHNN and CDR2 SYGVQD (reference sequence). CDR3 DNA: TGCGCCAGCAGTGAGGAACTCAACAATGAGCAGTTCTTC. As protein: CASSEELNNEQFF.